These 2 T cell receptor beta chains originate from one sample sequenced in a study of PD-L1 blockade in urothelial cancer. Data came from immunoSEQ multiplex PCR; TCRdb stores just in-frame clones and leaves some out. The profile shows about 100,000 clones, 70% to 90% of them singletons. The sequencing here drew on PBMCs, taken around atezolizumab (anti-PD-L1) treatment. The receptors were gathered from a man in his fifties or sixties with urothelial cancer.

This sequence joins TRBV6-1 and TRBJ2-2; 11 bases line up with TRBD2. The CDR3 length is 15 residues. CDR1 and CDR2 from the germline V gene are MNHNS and SASEGT. Trimming removed 9 bases from V and 4 bases from J; junction bases left unmatched: 7. CDR3 nucleotides: TGTGCCAGTCCCGGGACTAGCGGATTCACCGGGGAGCTGTTTTTT. This gives the protein CASPGTSGFTGELFF.

The rearrangement joins TRBV9 to TRBJ2-7, with 7 bases that match TRBD2. The V gene end was trimmed by 4 bases and the J gene end by 1 base; junction bases not matched to a gene: 8. The CDR3 consists of 15 residues. Looked up from germline, CDR1 is SGDLS and CDR2 is YYNGEE. CDR3 coding DNA: TGTGCCAGCAGCAAGTGGGGGGGGGTGTCCTACGAGCAGTACTTC. This gives the protein CASSKWGGVSYEQYF.